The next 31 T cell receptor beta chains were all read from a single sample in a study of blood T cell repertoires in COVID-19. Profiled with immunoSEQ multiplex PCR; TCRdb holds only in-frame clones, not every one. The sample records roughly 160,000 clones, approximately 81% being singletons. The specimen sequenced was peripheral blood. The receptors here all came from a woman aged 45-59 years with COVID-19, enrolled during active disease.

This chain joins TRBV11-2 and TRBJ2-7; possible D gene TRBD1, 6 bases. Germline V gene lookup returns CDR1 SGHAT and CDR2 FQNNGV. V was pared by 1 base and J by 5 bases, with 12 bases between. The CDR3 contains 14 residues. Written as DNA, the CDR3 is TGTGCCAGCAGCTTAGTTCTCAGGGGAAACGAGCAGTACTTC. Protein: CASSLVLRGNEQYF.

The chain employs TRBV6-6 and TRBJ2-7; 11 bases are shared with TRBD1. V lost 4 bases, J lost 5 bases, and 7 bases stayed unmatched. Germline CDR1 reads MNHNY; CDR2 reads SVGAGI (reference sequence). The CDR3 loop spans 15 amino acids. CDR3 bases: TGTGCCAGCAGTTCCCGGGACAGGGGGTTCGACGAGCAGTACTTC. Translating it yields CASSSRDRGFDEQYF.

CDR3 loop: CASSVVQNTEAFF. The CDR3 DNA reads as TGTGCCAGCAGCGTAGTACAGAACACTGAAGCTTTCTTT. This chain joins TRBV9 and TRBJ1-1, with D uncertain. There are 13 residues in the CDR3. The V and J ends lost 0 bases and 1 base respectively, with 4 bases between them. CDR1 is SGDLS, CDR2 YYNGEE, per germline.

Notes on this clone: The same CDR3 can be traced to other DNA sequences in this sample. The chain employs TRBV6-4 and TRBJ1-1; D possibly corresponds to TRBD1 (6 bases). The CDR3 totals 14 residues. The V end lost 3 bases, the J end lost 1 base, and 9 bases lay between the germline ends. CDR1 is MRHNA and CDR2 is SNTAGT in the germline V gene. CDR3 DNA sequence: TGTGCCAGCAGTGAGGGGGGGCCGAACACTGAAGCTTTCTTT. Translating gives CASSEGGPNTEAFF.

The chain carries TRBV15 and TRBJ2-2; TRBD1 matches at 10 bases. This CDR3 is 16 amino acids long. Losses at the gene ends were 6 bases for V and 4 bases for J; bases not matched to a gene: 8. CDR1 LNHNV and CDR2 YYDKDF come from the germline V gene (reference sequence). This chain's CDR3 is CATSRDRGVGTGELFF. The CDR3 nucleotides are TGTGCCACCAGTAGGGACAGGGGTGTGGGCACCGGGGAGCTGTTTTTT.

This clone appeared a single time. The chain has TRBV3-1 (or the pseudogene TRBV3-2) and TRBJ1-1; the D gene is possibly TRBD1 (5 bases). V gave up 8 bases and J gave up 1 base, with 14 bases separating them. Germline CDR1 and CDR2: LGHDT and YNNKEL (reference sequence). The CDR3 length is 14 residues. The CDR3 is CASQKGPGNTEAFF. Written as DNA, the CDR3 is TGTGCCAGCCAGAAGGGGCCCGGGAACACTGAAGCTTTCTTT.

CDR3 coding DNA: TGCGCCAGCAGCCCGTCCGGGACAGGCCTCACAGATACGCAGTATTTT. It codes for CASSPSGTGLTDTQYF. This chain connects TRBV5-1 to TRBJ2-3; 8 nucleotides align to TRBD1. Trimming cost V 4 bases and J 2 bases; bases outside gene matches: 9. Looked up from germline, CDR1 is SGHRS and CDR2 is YFSETQ. The CDR3 spans 16 residues.

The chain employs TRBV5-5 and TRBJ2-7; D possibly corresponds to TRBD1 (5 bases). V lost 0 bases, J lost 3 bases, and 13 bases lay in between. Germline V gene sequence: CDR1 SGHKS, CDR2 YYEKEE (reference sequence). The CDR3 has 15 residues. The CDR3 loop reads CASSLVMAGNYEQYF. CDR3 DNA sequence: TGTGCCAGCAGCTTGGTCATGGCAGGGAACTACGAGCAGTACTTC.

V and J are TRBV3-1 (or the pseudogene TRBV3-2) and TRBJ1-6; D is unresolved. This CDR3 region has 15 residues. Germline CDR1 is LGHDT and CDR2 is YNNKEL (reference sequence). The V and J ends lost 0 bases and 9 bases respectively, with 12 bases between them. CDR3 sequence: CASSQDSGEGSPLHF. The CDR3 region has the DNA TGTGCCAGCAGCCAAGACTCCGGGGAGGGTTCACCCCTCCACTTT.

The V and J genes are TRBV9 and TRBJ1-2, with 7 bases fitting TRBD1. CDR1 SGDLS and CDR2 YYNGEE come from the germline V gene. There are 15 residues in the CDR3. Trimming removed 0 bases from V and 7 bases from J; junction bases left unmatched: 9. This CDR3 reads CASSVEDRIATGYTF. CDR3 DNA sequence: TGTGCCAGCAGCGTAGAGGACAGGATTGCTACTGGCTACACCTTC.

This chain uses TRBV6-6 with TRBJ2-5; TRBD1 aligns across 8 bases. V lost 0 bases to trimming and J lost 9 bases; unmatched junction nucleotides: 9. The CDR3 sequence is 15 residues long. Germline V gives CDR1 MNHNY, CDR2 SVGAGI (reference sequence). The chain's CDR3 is CASSYSISGGPAQYF. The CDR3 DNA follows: TGTGCCAGCAGTTACTCGATCTCAGGGGGCCCGGCCCAGTACTTC.

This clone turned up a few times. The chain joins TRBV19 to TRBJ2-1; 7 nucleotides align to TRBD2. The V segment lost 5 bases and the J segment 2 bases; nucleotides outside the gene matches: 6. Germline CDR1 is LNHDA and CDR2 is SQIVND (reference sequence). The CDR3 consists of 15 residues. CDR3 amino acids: CASSPGGVPYNEQFF. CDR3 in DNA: TGTGCCAGTAGTCCGGGGGGTGTCCCCTACAATGAGCAGTTCTTC.

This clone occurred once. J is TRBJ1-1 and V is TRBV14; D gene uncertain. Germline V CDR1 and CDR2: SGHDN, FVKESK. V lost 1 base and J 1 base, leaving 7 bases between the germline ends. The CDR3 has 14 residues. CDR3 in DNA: TGTGCCAGCAGCCAAGGTAGGAGGAACACTGAAGCTTTCTTT. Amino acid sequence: CASSQGRRNTEAFF.

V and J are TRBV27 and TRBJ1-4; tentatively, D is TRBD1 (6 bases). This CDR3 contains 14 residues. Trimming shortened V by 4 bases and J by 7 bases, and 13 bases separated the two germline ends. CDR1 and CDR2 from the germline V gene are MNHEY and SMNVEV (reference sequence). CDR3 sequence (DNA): TGTGCCAGCAGTTCCGGGGGGCTTTTTGAAAAACTGTTTTTT. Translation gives CASSSGGLFEKLFF.

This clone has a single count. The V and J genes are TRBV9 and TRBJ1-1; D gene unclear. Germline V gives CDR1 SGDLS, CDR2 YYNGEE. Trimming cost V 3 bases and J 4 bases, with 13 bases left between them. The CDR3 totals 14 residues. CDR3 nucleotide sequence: TGTGCCAGCAGCGGGCCGGGATTGGGCACTGAAGCTTTCTTT. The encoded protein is CASSGPGLGTEAFF.

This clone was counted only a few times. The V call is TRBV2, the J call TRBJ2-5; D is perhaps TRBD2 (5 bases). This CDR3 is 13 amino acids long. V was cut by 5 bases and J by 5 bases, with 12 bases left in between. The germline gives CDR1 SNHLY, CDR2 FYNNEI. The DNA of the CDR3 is TGTGCCAGCAGTTTGTTAGCGTGGGAGACCCAGTACTTC. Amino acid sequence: CASSLLAWETQYF.

The CDR3 loop reads CASSYVTGTDTQYF. In nucleotides, the CDR3 is TGTGCCAGCAGTTACGTCACGGGCACAGATACGCAGTATTTT. This chain uses TRBV6-6 with TRBJ2-3; D is unresolved. Per germline, CDR1 MNHNY and CDR2 SVGAGI (reference sequence). The V end was cut by 2 bases, the J end by 1 base, with 7 bases between. CDR3 size: 14 residues.

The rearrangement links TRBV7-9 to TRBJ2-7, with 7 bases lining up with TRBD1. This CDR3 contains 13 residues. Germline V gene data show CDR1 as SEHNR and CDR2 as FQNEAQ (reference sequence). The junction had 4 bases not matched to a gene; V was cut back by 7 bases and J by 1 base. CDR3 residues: CASNRQGSYEQYF. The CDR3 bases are TGTGCCAGCAATAGACAGGGATCCTACGAGCAGTACTTC.

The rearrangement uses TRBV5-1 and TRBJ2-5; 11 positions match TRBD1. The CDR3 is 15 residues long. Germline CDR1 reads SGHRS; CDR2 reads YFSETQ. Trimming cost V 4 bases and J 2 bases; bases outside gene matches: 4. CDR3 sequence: CASSIRDRGQETQYF. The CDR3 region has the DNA TGCGCCAGCAGCATCCGGGACAGGGGGCAAGAGACCCAGTACTTC.

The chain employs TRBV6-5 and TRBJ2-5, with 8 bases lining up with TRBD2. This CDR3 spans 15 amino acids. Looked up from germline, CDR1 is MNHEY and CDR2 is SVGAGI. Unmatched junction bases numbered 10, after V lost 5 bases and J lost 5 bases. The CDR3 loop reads CASSRPGGVGETQYF. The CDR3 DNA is TGTGCCAGCAGTCGCCCCGGGGGGGTCGGGGAGACCCAGTACTTC.

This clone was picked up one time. Here the CDR3 DNA reads TGCGCCAGCAGCCAAGGGGGCCGGACAGGGGGCTCTGGCTACACCTTC. Its protein product is CASSQGGRTGGSGYTF. V usage is TRBV4-1 and J usage is TRBJ1-2; TRBD1 matches 11 bases. The V gene end was trimmed by 1 base and the J gene end by 7 bases; junction bases not matched to a gene: 8. The CDR3 extends over 16 amino acids. Germline CDR1 reads MGHRA; CDR2 reads YSYEKL.

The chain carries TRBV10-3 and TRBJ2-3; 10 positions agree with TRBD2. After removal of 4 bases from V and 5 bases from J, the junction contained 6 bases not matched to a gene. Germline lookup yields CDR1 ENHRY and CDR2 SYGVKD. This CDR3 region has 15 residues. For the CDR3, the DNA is TGTGCCATCAGTGGGACTAGCGGAGCCTTAGATACGCAGTATTTT. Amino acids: CAISGTSGALDTQYF.

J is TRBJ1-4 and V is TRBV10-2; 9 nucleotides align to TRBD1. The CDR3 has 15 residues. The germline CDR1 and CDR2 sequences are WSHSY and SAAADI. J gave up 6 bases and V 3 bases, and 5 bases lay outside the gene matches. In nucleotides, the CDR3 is TGCGCCAGCAGTGAACCACGGGACAGGGATGAAAAACTGTTTTTT. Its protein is CASSEPRDRDEKLFF.

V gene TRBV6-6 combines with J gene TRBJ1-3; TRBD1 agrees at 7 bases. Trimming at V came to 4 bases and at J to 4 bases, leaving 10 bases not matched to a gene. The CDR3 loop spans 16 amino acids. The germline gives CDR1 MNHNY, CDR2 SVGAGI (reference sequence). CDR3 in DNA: TGTGCCAGCAGTTCCCATCTACCGGGACAGGGAAACACCATATATTTT. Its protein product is CASSSHLPGQGNTIYF.

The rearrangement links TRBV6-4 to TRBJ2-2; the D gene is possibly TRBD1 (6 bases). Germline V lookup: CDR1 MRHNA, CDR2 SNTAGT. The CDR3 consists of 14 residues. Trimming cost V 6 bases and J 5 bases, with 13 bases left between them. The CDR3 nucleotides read TGTGCCAGCAGCCATAACAGGGATACCGGGGAGCTGTTTTTT. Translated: CASSHNRDTGELFF.

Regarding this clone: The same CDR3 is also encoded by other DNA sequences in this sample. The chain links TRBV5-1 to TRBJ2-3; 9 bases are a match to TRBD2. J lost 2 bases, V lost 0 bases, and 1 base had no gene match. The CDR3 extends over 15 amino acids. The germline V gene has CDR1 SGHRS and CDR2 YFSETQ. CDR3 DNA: TGCGCCAGCAGCTTGGCGGGACTAGCCACAGATACGCAGTATTTT. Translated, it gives CASSLAGLATDTQYF.

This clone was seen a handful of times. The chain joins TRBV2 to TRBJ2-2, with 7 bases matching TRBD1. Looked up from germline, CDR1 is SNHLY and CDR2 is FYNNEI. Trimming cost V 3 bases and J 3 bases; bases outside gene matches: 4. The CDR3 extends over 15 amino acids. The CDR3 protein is CASSEQGVYTGELFF. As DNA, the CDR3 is TGTGCCAGCAGTGAGCAGGGGGTATACACCGGGGAGCTGTTTTTT.

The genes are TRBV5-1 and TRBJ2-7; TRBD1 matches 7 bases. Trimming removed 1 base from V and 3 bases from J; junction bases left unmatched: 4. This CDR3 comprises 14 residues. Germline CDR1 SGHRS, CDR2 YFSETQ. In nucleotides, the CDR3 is TGCGCCAGCAGCTTGTTGGGACAGCTCTACGAGCAGTACTTC. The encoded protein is CASSLLGQLYEQYF.

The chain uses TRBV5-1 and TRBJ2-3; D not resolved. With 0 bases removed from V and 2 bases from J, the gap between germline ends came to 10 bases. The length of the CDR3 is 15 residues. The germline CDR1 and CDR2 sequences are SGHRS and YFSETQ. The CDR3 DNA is TGCGCCAGCAGCTTGGACTCAGGAATCACAGATACGCAGTATTTT. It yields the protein CASSLDSGITDTQYF.

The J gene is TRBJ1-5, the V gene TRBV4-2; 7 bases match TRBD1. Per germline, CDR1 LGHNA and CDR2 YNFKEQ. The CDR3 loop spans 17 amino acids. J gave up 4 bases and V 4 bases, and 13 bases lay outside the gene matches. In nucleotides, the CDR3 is TGTGCCAGCAGCCCTGCTTCCCAGACAGGGAGGAATCAGCCCCAGCATTTT. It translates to CASSPASQTGRNQPQHF.

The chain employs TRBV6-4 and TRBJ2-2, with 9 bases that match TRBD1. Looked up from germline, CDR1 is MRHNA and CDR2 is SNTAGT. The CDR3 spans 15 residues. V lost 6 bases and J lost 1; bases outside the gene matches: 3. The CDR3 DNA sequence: TGTGCCAGCAGCTCGGGACAGGGGAACACCGGGGAGCTGTTTTTT. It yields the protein CASSSGQGNTGELFF.